Included here is one T cell receptor beta chain sequence, with context. This entry comes from a study of blood T cell repertoires in COVID-19. Only in-frame clones appear in the TCRdb table, and some are missing; sequencing was by immunoSEQ multiplex PCR. The sample lists about 140,000 clones, roughly 83% occurring once. Germline CDR1 is MDHEN and CDR2 is SYDVKM. The CDR3 consists of 15 residues. The V segment lost 6 bases and the J segment 2 bases; nucleotides outside the gene matches: 8. Sequenced input: PBMCs or T cells enriched from blood (not recorded which). The chain uses TRBV28 and TRBJ2-7; the match to TRBD1 covers 9 bases. This receptor was taken from a man between 65 and 79 years old who had been exposed to COVID-19. CDR3 sequence (DNA): TGTGCCAGCAGCCGCCCGGGACAGGGTACCTACGAGCAGTACTTC. It codes for CASSRPGQGTYEQYF.